This T cell receptor (beta chain) was recovered during a study of shared clonotypes between healthy human individuals. Trimming removed 1 base at V and 3 bases at J, with 10 bases between. The CDR3 totals 14 residues. Germline CDR1 MDHEN, CDR2 SYDVKM. Assay execution took place at the deep level. Profiled with immunoSEQ multiplex PCR; TCRdb holds only in-frame clones, not every one. The sample records 1.4 million or so clones, 98% being singletons. The TCR originated in a man under 40 in good health. V and J are TRBV28 and TRBJ2-7; no firm D call. Sequencing was carried out using naive CD4+ T cells sorted from blood. As for subset: CD45RA+ positively selected. CDR3 nucleotide sequence: TGTGCCAGCAGTTTATTTAGAGAAGTCTACGAGCAGTACTTC. Protein sequence: CASSLFREVYEQYF.